A single sample is the source of the 26 T cell receptor beta chains below, sequenced in a study of T cells in Graves' hyperthyroidism and ophthalmopathy. Regions amplified from RNA transcripts were the TCR beta CDR3 regions. First-round RT-PCR with HTBI primers amplified the TCR CDR3 region. One entry per CDR3 protein results from TCRdb running MiXCR on the multiplex PCR reads. The sample lists under 400,000 distinct CDR3 sequences, roughly 15% occurring once. Sequencing was performed on blood. These receptors all stem from a woman aged 60-75 years with Graves' ophthalmopathy.

J is TRBJ2-7 and V is TRBV14; 8 bases fit TRBD2. The junction had 9 bases not matched to a gene; V was cut back by 0 bases and J by 2 bases. The CDR3 is made up of 17 amino acids. Germline V gives CDR1 SGHDN, CDR2 FVKESK. The DNA of the CDR3 is TGTGCCAGCAGCCAAGATCGGGGACGGGAGGGCCCCTACGAGCAGTACTTC. Protein product: CASSQDRGREGPYEQYF.

The V gene is TRBV19, the J gene TRBJ2-7; 8 bases fit TRBD1. The V and J ends lost 4 bases and 1 base, in that order; junction bases with no gene match: 6. The CDR3 loop spans 15 amino acids. Germline V gene data show CDR1 as LNHDA and CDR2 as SQIVND (reference sequence). The chain's CDR3 is CASSTSGQASYEQYF. CDR3 DNA sequence: TGTGCCAGTAGTACGTCGGGACAGGCTTCCTACGAGCAGTACTTC.

This clonotype was seen at least ten times. This chain uses TRBV11-2 with TRBJ1-6, with D possibly being TRBD1 (6 bases). The germline V and J ends were trimmed by 1 base and 10 bases, with 11 bases remaining between them. Germline assignment: CDR1 SGHAT and CDR2 FQNNGV. This CDR3 is 14 amino acids long. For the CDR3, the DNA is TGTGCCAGCAGCTTAGCCAGGGGTGGCTCACCCCTCCACTTT. It codes for CASSLARGGSPLHF.

This rearrangement joins TRBV28 to TRBJ2-3; D may be TRBD2 (5 bases). CDR1 and CDR2 from the germline V gene are MDHEN and SYDVKM. There are 14 residues in the CDR3. With 4 bases removed from V and 7 bases from J, the gap between germline ends came to 15 bases. CDR3 sequence reads: CASSSHPDSYTQYF. The CDR3 DNA is TGTGCCAGCAGTTCCCACCCGGACTCCTATACGCAGTATTTT.

The chain recombines TRBV7-9 with TRBJ2-5, with 11 positions matching TRBD2. Germline V gene data show CDR1 as SEHNR and CDR2 as FQNEAQ (reference sequence). The J segment lost 4 bases and the V segment lost 5 bases, leaving 6 bases of the junction unmatched. CDR3 length equals 15 residues. The CDR3 loop is CASSTPGLAGETQYF. Written as DNA, the CDR3 is TGTGCCAGCAGCACGCCCGGACTAGCGGGAGAGACCCAGTACTTC. The full variable domain, in which reference TRBV7-9 and TRBJ2-5 provide the parts outside the CDR3, is DTGVSQNPRHKITKRGQNVTFRCDPISEHNRLYWYRQTLGQGPEFLTYFQNEAQLEKSRLLSDRFSAERPKGSFSTLEIQRTEQGDSAMYLCASSTPGLAGETQYFGPGTRLLVL.

This clonotype was seen only a few times. The rearrangement links TRBV27 to TRBJ2-1; D is unclear. V lost 2 bases to trimming and J lost 10 bases, with 12 bases between them. The CDR3 is made up of 13 amino acids. CDR1 is MNHEY and CDR2 is SMNVEV in the germline V gene (reference sequence). CDR3 nucleotides: TGTGCCAGCAGTTTAGGCACCGTCCAGGAGCAGTTCTTC. Residues: CASSLGTVQEQFF.

This clonotype was seen ten or more times. The V gene is TRBV9, the J gene TRBJ2-3; D is unclear. Trimming pared 0 bases from V and 8 bases from J, leaving 16 bases between. CDR3 length equals 15 residues. The germline CDR1 and CDR2 sequences are SGDLS and YYNGEE. This chain's CDR3 is CASSVEEIPVGTQYF. The CDR3 nucleotides read TGTGCCAGCAGCGTAGAGGAGATCCCGGTTGGTACGCAGTATTTT.

V usage is TRBV5-1 and J usage is TRBJ2-3, with a possible D match to TRBD2 (5 bases). The CDR3 is made up of 16 amino acids. The V gene lost 4 bases and the J gene lost 0 bases, with 15 bases spanning the gap. The germline V gene encodes CDR1 SGHRS and CDR2 YFSETQ. CDR3 protein: CASSLPDSSSTDTQYF. Here the CDR3 DNA reads TGCGCCAGCAGCCTACCGGACTCTTCTAGCACAGATACGCAGTATTTT.

This clonotype was found many times. The V call is TRBV3-1, the J call TRBJ1-2; D is ambiguous. There are 12 residues in the CDR3. Trimming removed 3 bases at V and 8 bases at J, with 10 bases between. The germline V gene encodes CDR1 LGHDT and CDR2 YNNKEL (reference sequence). The CDR3 DNA reads as TGTGCCAGCAGCCATGAAGGCGTGGGCTACACCTTC. It codes for CASSHEGVGYTF.

In this sample, this clonotype turned up many times. The chain carries TRBV5-1 and TRBJ2-2; D ambiguous. V lost 2 bases to trimming and J lost 3 bases, with 2 bases between them. CDR3 length: 12 amino acids. Germline values: CDR1 SGHRS, CDR2 YFSETQ. The DNA of the CDR3 is TGCGCCAGCAGCTTCCACACCGGGGAGCTGTTTTTT. It is translated as CASSFHTGELFF.

Ten or more counts support this clonotype. The chain recombines TRBV3-1 with TRBJ2-5, with 13 positions matching TRBD2. Trimming cost V 0 bases and J 3 bases; bases outside gene matches: 1. The CDR3 runs 16 residues. Germline CDR1 reads LGHDT; CDR2 reads YNNKEL (reference sequence). CDR3 sequence: CASSQEGLAGKETQYF. DNA for the CDR3: TGTGCCAGCAGCCAAGAGGGACTAGCGGGAAAAGAGACCCAGTACTTC.

Concerning this clonotype: One end of the junction fails to match germline, which may point to a read error. The chain recombines TRBV27 with TRBJ1-6; 9 positions agree with TRBD1. The CDR3 extends over 17 amino acids. The germline CDR1 and CDR2 sequences are MNHEY and SMNVEV (reference sequence). The CDR3 bases are TGTACCAGCAGTTTATCGGGACAGGGCCCTATAGATTCACCCCTCCACTTT. Encoded protein: CTSSLSGQGPIDSPLHF.

This clonotype was recorded many times. V and J are TRBV12-3 or TRBV12-4 and TRBJ2-5; the match to TRBD2 covers 8 bases. This CDR3 has 15 amino acids. With 3 bases clipped from V and 3 bases from J, the junction kept 6 bases outside the gene matches. The DNA of the CDR3 is TGTGCCAGCAGTTTTTCCAGCGGGAGAGAAGAGACCCAGTACTTC. This sequence encodes CASSFSSGREETQYF.

V and J are TRBV7-2 and TRBJ2-2; TRBD2 aligns across 9 bases. The CDR3 totals 18 residues. Losses at the gene ends were 1 base for V and 2 bases for J; bases not matched to a gene: 8. Germline V gene sequence: CDR1 SGHTA, CDR2 FQGNSA. CDR3 sequence (DNA): TGTGCCAGCAGCTTAGTTCTTAGGACTAGCGCCAACACCGGGGAGCTGTTTTTT. Protein: CASSLVLRTSANTGELFF.

Many counts were recorded for this clonotype. The chain uses TRBV6-2 or TRBV6-3 and TRBJ2-2, with 7 bases that match TRBD2. The V segment lost 7 bases and the J segment 3 bases; nucleotides outside the gene matches: 5. Germline V gives CDR1 MNHEY, CDR2 SVGEGT. The CDR3 contains 14 residues. CDR3 coding DNA: TGTGCCAGCATCGGACTAGAGGACACCGGGGAGCTGTTTTTT. Encoded protein: CASIGLEDTGELFF.

This clonotype was seen repeatedly, ten times or more. J is TRBJ2-1 and V is TRBV5-1; 7 bases agree with TRBD1. The CDR3 is made up of 15 amino acids. Germline trimming cut 4 bases from V and 5 bases from J; bases unmatched to any gene: 9. Germline V gene lookup returns CDR1 SGHRS and CDR2 YFSETQ. The DNA of the CDR3 is TGCGCCAGCAGCCGCGACAGGGTGAATCACAATGAGCAGTTCTTC. This gives the protein CASSRDRVNHNEQFF. Combining the CDR3 with reference TRBV5-1 and TRBJ2-1 gives the whole variable domain KAGVTQTPRYLIKTRGQQVTLSCSPISGHRSVSWYQQTPGQGLQFLFEYFSETQRNKGNFPGRFSGRQFSNSRSEMNVSTLELGDSALYLCASSRDRVNHNEQFFGPGTRLTVL.

This clonotype was picked up many times. V usage is TRBV7-6 and J usage is TRBJ2-7; TRBD2 might be the D (6 bases). Germline V gene sequence: CDR1 SGHVS, CDR2 FNYEAQ. Trimming shortened V by 4 bases and J by 6 bases, and 19 bases separated the two germline ends. The CDR3 is made up of 15 amino acids. In nucleotides, the CDR3 is TGTGCCAGCAGCTCCAATGCGGGGTTCGGGGCCGAGCAGTACTTC. This gives the protein CASSSNAGFGAEQYF. Using reference TRBV7-6 and TRBJ2-7 for the parts outside the CDR3, the full variable domain is GAGVSQSPRYKVTKRGQDVALRCDPISGHVSLYWYRQALGQGPEFLTYFNYEAQQDKSGLPNDRFSAERPEGSISTLTIQRTEQRDSAMYRCASSSNAGFGAEQYFGPGTRLTVT.

The CDR3 is CSVEANTGELFF. Written as DNA, the CDR3 is TGCAGCGTTGAAGCGAACACCGGGGAGCTGTTTTTT. The V gene is TRBV29-1, the J gene TRBJ2-2; D gene ambiguous. The V end was cut by 1 base, the J end by 0 bases, with 0 bases between. Germline CDR1 and CDR2: SQVTM and ANQGSEA. There are 12 residues in the CDR3.

V is TRBV12-5 and J is TRBJ1-1, with a possible D match to TRBD1 (5 bases). CDR3 size: 12 residues. V was trimmed by 7 bases and J by 10 bases, leaving 16 bases between them. CDR1 is LGHNT, CDR2 FRNRAP, per germline. The CDR3 region is CASASGPGRAFF. The DNA for the CDR3 is TGTGCTAGTGCCTCCGGGCCAGGGAGAGCTTTCTTT.

V gene TRBV20-1 combines with J gene TRBJ2-1; tentative D call: TRBD1 (5 bases). Germline V gives CDR1 DFQATT, CDR2 SNEGSKA (reference sequence). The germline V and J ends were trimmed by 6 bases and 4 bases, with 16 bases remaining between them. The CDR3 sequence is 14 residues long. CDR3 region: CSALGLGRYNEQFF. DNA for the CDR3: TGCAGTGCGTTGGGGCTGGGTAGGTACAATGAGCAGTTCTTC.

This clonotype was found many times. This rearrangement joins TRBV12-3 or TRBV12-4 to TRBJ2-7, with D perhaps being TRBD1 or TRBD2 (5 bases each). CDR3 length: 14 residues. V was pared by 7 bases and J by 3 bases, with 16 bases between. CDR3 sequence: CASTPGTALYEQYF. CDR3 in DNA: TGTGCCAGCACCCCAGGGACGGCCCTCTACGAGCAGTACTTC.

The V gene is TRBV18, the J gene TRBJ2-7; D perhaps matches TRBD2 (5 bases). The V end was cut by 6 bases, the J end by 3 bases, with 12 bases between. This CDR3 contains 13 residues. Per the germline V gene, CDR1 is KGHSH and CDR2 is LQKENI. CDR3 nucleotides: TGTGCCAGCTCCCCCCCGGGGATCTACGAGCAGTACTTC. Protein: CASSPPGIYEQYF.

The CDR3 protein is CASSMGLGPYNEQFF. The DNA for the CDR3 is TGTGCCAGTAGTATGGGACTAGGCCCCTACAATGAGCAGTTCTTC. This chain links TRBV19 with TRBJ2-1; 8 bases align to TRBD2. Germline CDR1 and CDR2: LNHDA and SQIVND (reference sequence). V lost 3 bases to trimming and J lost 2 bases; unmatched junction nucleotides: 3. This CDR3 is built from 15 residues.

Many counts were recorded for this clonotype. V is TRBV30 and J is TRBJ1-3; no clear D gene. The germline V gene has CDR1 GTSNPN and CDR2 SVGIG (reference sequence). The CDR3 runs 13 residues. Trimming pared 2 bases from V and 0 bases from J, leaving 5 bases between. The DNA of the CDR3 is TGTGCCTGGAGTCATAACTCTGGAAACACCATATATTTT. It translates to CAWSHNSGNTIYF.

The table lists this clonotype with many counts. The chain combines TRBV27 with TRBJ1-3; a possible D gene is TRBD1 (5 bases). Trimming removed 2 bases at V and 2 bases at J, with 10 bases between. The CDR3 has 15 amino acids. Per the germline V gene, CDR1 is MNHEY and CDR2 is SMNVEV (reference sequence). The CDR3: CASSLEGAAGNTIYF. As DNA, the CDR3 is TGTGCCAGCAGTTTAGAAGGGGCGGCTGGAAACACCATATATTTT.

There are a few counts of this clonotype. The rearrangement joins TRBV5-6 to TRBJ1-6, with D unclear. The germline V gene encodes CDR1 SGHDT and CDR2 YYEEEE. The CDR3 consists of 16 residues. V lost 0 bases and J lost 0, with 7 bases in between. The CDR3 spells CASSLDGFSYNSPLHF. The CDR3, as DNA: TGTGCCAGCAGCTTGGATGGGTTCTCCTATAATTCACCCCTCCACTTT.